The clone carrying this TCR beta chain occurred many times. This sample is part of a study of low-dose radiotherapy and immunotherapy resistance in tumors. Turning to the study itself: Every two weeks patients got nivolumab 240 mg flat dose, plus ipilimumab 1 mg/kg every six weeks, intravenously. The study gave patients oral aspirin 300 mg daily for four cycles from cycle 1 day 1.

The sample's time point: before trial treatment. Donors were given nivolumab, ipilimumab, aspirin, low-dose cyclophosphamide and low-dose radiotherapy. cDNA synthesis used a TRAV/TRBV-specific primer set for both chains. TCR amplification ran roughly 20 PCR cycles using constant-region and V-primer adapter primers. Researchers amplified the isolated mRNA using in vitro transcription. TCRdb itself ran the reads through MiXCR, one entry per CDR3 protein. This table has 35,000 to 45,000 distinct CDR3 sequences, around 30% appearing once. The germline V gene has CDR1 MNHEY and CDR2 SMNVEV (reference sequence). The J segment lost 5 bases and the V segment lost 5 bases, leaving 9 bases of the junction unmatched. The CDR3 extends over 17 amino acids.

The gene calls are TRBV27 and TRBJ2-2, with TRBD2 matching over 12 bases. Sequences were derived from PBMCs, sampled before treatment. This TCR was recovered from a male donor with gallbladder cancer. CDR3 sequence: CASSPNLAGGLTGELFF. CDR3 in DNA: TGTGCCAGCAGTCCTAACCTAGCGGGAGGGCTTACCGGGGAGCTGTTTTTT.